This TCR beta chain was sequenced during a study of T cells in Graves' hyperthyroidism and ophthalmopathy. Study-wide results and limits: Blood also showed most of the thyroid clonotypes that were expanded above 0.001.

CDR1 is LGHNT and CDR2 is FRNRAP in the germline V gene. Trimming took off 0 bases at V and 2 bases at J, with 19 bases between the two ends. The CDR3 length is 18 residues. This clonotype has a count of ten or more. Its antigen is currently unknown. RNA transcripts served as the template for amplifying TCR beta CDR3 regions. When the TCR CDR3 underwent first-round RT-PCR, the HTBI primer set was used. MiXCR, run by TCRdb on the multiplex PCR reads, gives a single entry per CDR3 protein. The sample lists almost 600,000 distinct CDR3 sequences, 14% occurring once. The sample consisted of blood. This chain joins TRBV12-5 and TRBJ1-1; a possible D gene is TRBD1 (6 bases). This sequence originates from a woman aged 25-40 years with Graves' hyperthyroidism that later progressed to Graves' ophthalmopathy. DNA for the CDR3: TGTGCTAGTGGTTTGGTAGGTGCGGCAGGGGTTTTAAACACTGAAGCTTTCTTT. This encodes CASGLVGAAGVLNTEAFF.